The 27 T cell receptor beta chains reported below all come from one sample, sequenced in a study of T cell responses to AZD1222 COVID-19 vaccine. The repertoire was sequenced with immunoSEQ multiplex PCR; TCRdb's copy has only in-frame clones and lacks some. Of about 130,000 clones in the sample, roughly 88% were seen once. Material: peripheral blood, obtained on day 0 of AZD1222 vaccination. These receptors originate from an adult in good health.

This chain uses TRBV6-1 with TRBJ2-1; D is possibly TRBD1 (6 bases). Germline V gene sequence: CDR1 MNHNS, CDR2 SASEGT. The CDR3 loop spans 13 amino acids. V was pared by 2 bases and J by 9 bases, with 11 bases between. CDR3 loop: CASSEWQGSEQFF. CDR3 coding DNA: TGTGCCAGCAGTGAATGGCAGGGGTCTGAGCAGTTCTTC.

The chain couples TRBV7-9 to TRBJ1-5; D is uncertain. Trimming left V 2 bases short and J 0 bases short, with 5 bases between. This CDR3 region has 14 residues. Germline V gene lookup returns CDR1 SEHNR and CDR2 FQNEAQ (reference sequence). CDR3 amino acids: CASSLLDSNQPQHF. The CDR3, as DNA: TGTGCCAGCAGCTTACTAGATAGCAATCAGCCCCAGCATTTT.

The CDR3 loop is CASSLDVATSPGEAFF. CDR3 coding DNA: TGCGCCAGCAGCTTGGACGTCGCAACCTCCCCTGGGGAAGCTTTCTTT. This sequence joins TRBV5-1 and TRBJ1-1; no clear D gene. Deletions cut 0 bases from V and 8 bases from J, with 20 bases between. CDR1 and CDR2 (germline): SGHRS, YFSETQ. The CDR3 consists of 16 residues.

J is TRBJ1-3 and V is TRBV7-9; D uncertain. V gave up 3 bases and J gave up 8 bases, with 14 bases separating them. Germline lookup yields CDR1 SEHNR and CDR2 FQNEAQ (reference sequence). The CDR3 runs 14 residues. In DNA form, the CDR3 reads TGTGCCAGCAGCTTCGGGATCGAGTCAGACACCATATATTTT. Its translation: CASSFGIESDTIYF.

The rearrangement links TRBV29-1 to TRBJ1-1; possible D gene TRBD1, 6 bases. CDR3 length: 12 residues. V shed 3 bases and J shed 8 bases, with 13 bases lying between them. CDR1 SQVTM and CDR2 ANQGSEA come from the germline V gene. CDR3 residues: CSVEEGGAEAFF. The CDR3 DNA sequence: TGCAGCGTTGAGGAGGGGGGAGCGGAAGCTTTCTTT.

This rearrangement joins TRBV14 to TRBJ2-3; TRBD1 agrees at 8 bases. CDR3 length equals 15 residues. V trimming: 4 bases; J trimming: 2 bases; junction bases outside the gene matches: 5. Germline assignment: CDR1 SGHDN and CDR2 FVKESK. CDR3 residues: CASSRDRKTTDTQYF. For the CDR3, the DNA is TGTGCCAGCAGCCGGGACAGGAAAACCACAGATACGCAGTATTTT.

This chain joins TRBV30 and TRBJ2-1, with D unresolved. V lost 5 bases and J 3 bases, leaving 14 bases between the germline ends. Per germline, CDR1 GTSNPN and CDR2 SVGIG (reference sequence). The CDR3 loop spans 14 amino acids. This chain's CDR3 is CAWFLGYYYNEQFF. The DNA for the CDR3 is TGTGCCTGGTTCTTAGGGTATTACTACAATGAGCAGTTCTTC.

The chain recombines TRBV3-1 (or the pseudogene TRBV3-2) with TRBJ1-2, with TRBD1 as a possible D gene (6 bases). Germline loops: CDR1 LGHDT, CDR2 YNNKEL (reference sequence). The CDR3 has 14 residues. The germline V and J ends were trimmed by 7 bases and 1 base, with 13 bases remaining between them. The DNA for the CDR3 is TGTGCCAGCACCCTGCAGGGGAATAACTATGGCTACACCTTC. Its protein product is CASTLQGNNYGYTF.

This chain links TRBV10-2 with TRBJ1-1, with 7 positions matching TRBD1. Per the germline V gene, CDR1 is WSHSY and CDR2 is SAAADI. Trimming at V came to 10 bases and at J to 0 bases, leaving 5 bases not matched to a gene. This CDR3 is 13 amino acids long. This CDR3 reads CATRQGLNTEAFF. CDR3 in DNA: TGCGCCACCAGACAGGGCTTGAACACTGAAGCTTTCTTT.

The V gene is TRBV10-3, the J gene TRBJ2-1; D call uncertain. Germline V gene lookup returns CDR1 ENHRY and CDR2 SYGVKD. Trimming stripped 3 bases from V and 0 bases from J, with 9 bases between. The length of the CDR3 is 15 residues. CDR3 residues: CAISDGRSSYNEQFF. CDR3 coding DNA: TGTGCCATCAGTGATGGGCGGAGCTCCTACAATGAGCAGTTCTTC.

This chain connects TRBV18 to TRBJ2-7, with D unresolved. Germline V gene sequence: CDR1 KGHSH, CDR2 LQKENI. V was cut by 3 bases and J by 3 bases, with 6 bases left in between. This CDR3 is built from 12 residues. Here the CDR3 reads CASSPRRYEQYF. The CDR3, as DNA: TGTGCCAGCTCACCGAGGCGCTACGAGCAGTACTTC.

This sequence joins TRBV7-2 and TRBJ1-2; D ambiguous. V lost 1 base to trimming and J lost 4 bases, with 7 bases between them. This CDR3 is 13 amino acids long. Germline CDR1 SGHTA, CDR2 FQGNSA. The CDR3 sequence: CASSLERGYGYTF. The CDR3 coding sequence is TGTGCCAGCAGCTTAGAGCGCGGCTATGGCTACACCTTC.

V and J are TRBV7-9 and TRBJ2-1, with 9 nucleotides matching TRBD2. The CDR3 is made up of 16 amino acids. J gave up 9 bases and V 5 bases, and 14 bases lay outside the gene matches. The germline CDR1 and CDR2 sequences are SEHNR and FQNEAQ (reference sequence). The CDR3 region is CASSKERASGIGEQFF. The CDR3 region has the DNA TGTGCCAGCAGCAAAGAAAGGGCTAGCGGGATTGGTGAGCAGTTCTTC.

The chain joins TRBV19 to TRBJ1-6, with no clear D. The V gene's germline CDR1 is LNHDA and CDR2 SQIVND (reference sequence). The V end was cut by 6 bases, the J end by 5 bases, with 17 bases between. The CDR3 totals 16 residues. DNA for the CDR3: TGTGCCAGTAGCCCGGGATTGGGGAAAGATAATTCACCCCTCCACTTT. This translates into CASSPGLGKDNSPLHF.

The chain is built from TRBV9 and TRBJ2-1; 8 nucleotides align to TRBD2. Germline V gives CDR1 SGDLS, CDR2 YYNGEE. V trimming: 1 base; J trimming: 6 bases; junction bases outside the gene matches: 6. The CDR3 covers 15 residues. CDR3 bases: TGTGCCAGCAGCGTATACGGGAGGGGCAGCAATGAGCAGTTCTTC. As protein: CASSVYGRGSNEQFF.

This chain links TRBV20-1 with TRBJ1-5, with D possibly being TRBD1 (6 bases). Germline V gives CDR1 DFQATT, CDR2 SNEGSKA (reference sequence). Trimming cost V 3 bases and J 3 bases, with 12 bases left between them. The CDR3 is made up of 14 amino acids. The CDR3 DNA reads as TGCAGTGCTAGTGGGGGGGCCTACAATCAGCCCCAGCATTTT. Translating it yields CSASGGAYNQPQHF.

J is TRBJ1-1 and V is TRBV9, with a tentative D call TRBD1 (6 bases). CDR1 is SGDLS and CDR2 is YYNGEE in the germline V gene. CDR3 size: 15 residues. The ends were cut back, 0 bases at V and 0 bases at J, with 9 bases in the middle. This CDR3 is CASSVAGVMNTEAFF. CDR3 DNA sequence: TGTGCCAGCAGCGTAGCAGGGGTAATGAACACTGAAGCTTTCTTT.

In DNA form, the CDR3 reads TGTGCCATCGGTCAAGATGGACAGGGGGCATCACCCCTCCACTTT. Its protein is CAIGQDGQGASPLHF. This rearrangement joins TRBV10-3 to TRBJ1-6; 11 bases are a match to TRBD1. Germline CDR1 reads ENHRY; CDR2 reads SYGVKD. CDR3 size: 15 residues. The ends lost 8 bases at V and 10 bases at J; junction bases unmatched: 10.

The chain employs TRBV7-9 and TRBJ2-1; D remains unclear. Trimming removed 6 bases from V and 8 bases from J, with 23 bases in between. CDR3 length: 16 residues. In germline, CDR1 is SEHNR, CDR2 FQNEAQ (reference sequence). CDR3 sequence: CASRLVPSTSDHEQFF. CDR3 coding DNA: TGTGCCAGCAGGCTTGTCCCCTCCACTTCGGATCATGAGCAGTTCTTC.

The V gene is TRBV28, the J gene TRBJ1-3, with D possibly being TRBD1 (5 bases). This CDR3 is built from 16 residues. CDR1 MDHEN and CDR2 SYDVKM come from the germline V gene. Trimming left V 7 bases short and J 0 bases short, with 16 bases between. The CDR3 DNA sequence: TGTGCCAGCATCCGGACGGGGCGGAGCTCTGGAAACACCATATATTTT. Translated, it gives CASIRTGRSSGNTIYF.

The chain links TRBV20-1 to TRBJ1-1, with 11 nucleotides matching TRBD1. Germline trimming cut 3 bases from V and 1 base from J; bases unmatched to any gene: 10. The CDR3 runs to 17 residues. Germline V gene sequence: CDR1 DFQATT, CDR2 SNEGSKA (reference sequence). The CDR3, as DNA: TGCAGTGCTAGTGGAGCCGGGACAGGGGGTTCGAACACTGAAGCTTTCTTT. Translated: CSASGAGTGGSNTEAFF.

The chain is built from TRBV6-5 and TRBJ2-7; 8 nucleotides align to TRBD1. CDR3 length: 13 residues. CDR1 and CDR2 (germline): MNHEY, SVGAGI. V gave up 3 bases and J gave up 5 bases; unmatched junction bases: 3. CDR3 amino acids: CASSYGQGHEQYF. The CDR3 nucleotides are TGTGCCAGCAGTTATGGACAGGGTCACGAGCAGTACTTC.

This clone was seen just once. The J gene is TRBJ1-1, the V gene TRBV10-3, with D unclear. Per germline, CDR1 ENHRY and CDR2 SYGVKD. This CDR3 region has 13 residues. Trimming shortened V by 4 bases and J by 2 bases, and 8 bases separated the two germline ends. CDR3 sequence reads: CAISVQQNTEAFF. The CDR3 DNA reads TGTGCCATCAGTGTTCAGCAAAACACTGAAGCTTTCTTT.

The chain joins TRBV7-9 to TRBJ1-5; TRBD1 matches at 8 bases. The germline V gene encodes CDR1 SEHNR and CDR2 FQNEAQ (reference sequence). The CDR3 is 14 residues long. After removal of 5 bases from V and 7 bases from J, the junction contained 7 bases not matched to a gene. CDR3 protein: CASSGSGGGQPQHF. The CDR3 nucleotides are TGTGCCAGCAGCGGATCAGGGGGCGGGCAGCCCCAGCATTTT.

This chain connects TRBV4-1 to TRBJ2-3; tentative D call: TRBD1 (6 bases). CDR3 length equals 15 residues. Trimming cost V 1 base and J 2 bases, with 10 bases left between them. CDR1 is MGHRA and CDR2 is YSYEKL in the germline V gene. DNA for the CDR3: TGCGCCAGCAGCCAAGGAAGGGGGAACACAGATACGCAGTATTTT. It translates to CASSQGRGNTDTQYF.

A word on this clone: The sample carries other DNA sequences with the same CDR3. V and J are TRBV2 and TRBJ1-5; weak D call: TRBD1 (5 bases). The V end lost 6 bases, the J end lost 1 base, and 7 bases lay between the germline ends. This CDR3 has 13 amino acids. CDR1 is SNHLY and CDR2 is FYNNEI in the germline V gene. The CDR3 loop is CASSGDSNQPQHF. The CDR3 DNA sequence: TGTGCCAGCAGCGGGGACAGCAATCAGCCCCAGCATTTT.

The chain joins TRBV9 to TRBJ1-1, with no clear D. Germline values: CDR1 SGDLS, CDR2 YYNGEE. Trimming removed 0 bases at V and 6 bases at J, with 12 bases between. The CDR3 is 14 residues long. The CDR3, as DNA: TGTGCCAGCAGCGTAGGGTCTTGGGCGTCTGAAGCTTTCTTT. Translated: CASSVGSWASEAFF.